This entry describes one TCR beta chain. This sample is drawn from a study of control samples from healthy donors and cancer patients. TCRdb's table, derived via immunoSEQ multiplex PCR, lists solely in-frame clones and lacks some. The table shows about 160,000 clones, with 96% occurring only once. The germline gives CDR1 KGHSH, CDR2 LQKENI. The CDR3 is 14 residues long. V lost 3 bases and J 1 base, leaving 6 bases between the germline ends. The clonotype comes from a woman aged 25 to 39 in good health. Sequencing was carried out using blood. This chain connects TRBV18 to TRBJ2-2; D is undetermined. CDR3 sequence: CASSPRLNTGELFF. As DNA, the CDR3 is TGTGCCAGCTCACCTCGACTGAACACCGGGGAGCTGTTTTTT.